This TCR beta chain is drawn from a study of OX40 agonist ivuxolimab in advanced cancers. Study observations and caveats: The 0.1-3.0 mg/kg partial responders had among the lowest clonal expansion. The mean number of expanded clones was higher in CD8+ T cells than in CD4+.

Trimming stripped 5 bases from V and 6 bases from J, with 14 bases between. Germline V gene sequence: CDR1 SGHNT, CDR2 YENEEA. This CDR3 has 14 residues. Data came from immunoSEQ multiplex PCR; TCRdb stores just in-frame clones and leaves some out. The sample lists about 100,000 clones, around 91% occurring once. Remarks on this clone: The antigen is unknown.

The V gene is TRBV11-3, the J gene TRBJ2-1; no reliable D call. This clonotype was sampled from an adult with an advanced solid tumor such as melanoma, head and neck, liver or kidney cancer. Sequencing was performed on CD4+ or CD8+ T cells sorted from blood, taken in a trial of the OX40 agonist ivuxolimab. The CDR3 region has the DNA TGTGCCAGCAGCCCAAAGTCAGGCGGCAATGAGCAGTTCTTC. Translating it yields CASSPKSGGNEQFF. Full variable domain (outside the CDR3, taken from reference TRBV11-3 and TRBJ2-1): EAGVVQSPRYKIIEKKQPVAFWCNPISGHNTLYWYLQNLGQGPELLIRYENEEAVDDSQLPKDRFSAERLKGVDSTLKIQPAELGDSAVYLCASSPKSGGNEQFFGPGTRLTVL.